This T cell receptor beta chain came from a study of T cell responses to AZD1222 COVID-19 vaccine. Study-level findings and limits: Repertoires were obtained only post-peak T cell response. Once two AZD1222 doses were given, Spike-specific TCR breadth and depth went up. It should be noted that donors were predominantly white British and more often female, and clonal diversity was possibly underestimated.

Comments on this clone: No antigen is known for it.

The repertoire was sequenced with immunoSEQ multiplex PCR; TCRdb's copy has only in-frame clones and lacks some. The sample comprises roughly 100,000 clones, 70% to 90% of which are singletons, and roughly 9.2% rests with the top ten. CDR1 and CDR2 (germline): LGHNA, YNFKEQ. This CDR3 spans 15 amino acids. The V end was cut by 0 bases, the J end by 3 bases, with 11 bases between. The chain is built from TRBV4-2 and TRBJ1-1, with a possible D match to TRBD1 (5 bases). This TCR was recovered from an adult in good health. The sample here was peripheral blood, taken on day 0 of AZD1222 vaccination. The CDR3: CASSQEGEGDTEAFF. Here the CDR3 DNA reads TGTGCCAGCAGCCAAGAAGGGGAAGGGGACACTGAAGCTTTCTTT.